Listed here is a single TCR beta chain. Researchers took RNA transcripts and amplified the TCR beta CDR3 regions from them. The TCR CDR3 first-round RT-PCR relied on the HTBI primer set. From the multiplex PCR reads, TCRdb called clonotypes with MiXCR, one entry per CDR3 protein. The sample comprises 210,000 or so distinct CDR3 sequences, roughly 17% of which are singletons, and approximately 46% rests with the top ten. The hyperthyroidism was newly diagnosed and had lasted under 2 months; the patients were aged 18 to 65. The data belong to a study of T cells in Graves' hyperthyroidism and ophthalmopathy. Specimen: blood. The clonotype originates from a man between 50 and 59 years old with Graves' hyperthyroidism.

CDR3 protein: CSARDYRVSDTGELFF. The CDR3, as DNA: TGCAGTGCTAGAGATTACAGGGTGTCCGACACCGGGGAGCTGTTTTTT. V gene TRBV20-1 combines with J gene TRBJ2-2; possible D gene TRBD1, 6 bases. The ends were cut back, 0 bases at V and 3 bases at J, with 14 bases in the middle. This CDR3 comprises 16 residues. Germline CDR1 is DFQATT and CDR2 is SNEGSKA (reference sequence).